These 32 T cell receptor beta chains were sequenced from one sample in a study of shared clonotypes between healthy human individuals. Libraries were prepared by immunoSEQ multiplex PCR; TCRdb keeps only in-frame clonotypes and omits some of them. This sample has 2 million to 2.5 million clones; more than 90% occur once, and the top ten carry 0.13%. Material for sequencing was naive CD4+ T cells sorted from blood. Documented subset: CD45RA+ positively selected. The source is a man aged 18 to 30 in good health.

The gene calls are TRBV9 and TRBJ2-3, with 11 bases identical to TRBD2. V dropped 1 base and J dropped 1; count of bases not matched to a gene: 11. This CDR3 spans 19 amino acids. CDR1 and CDR2 (germline): SGDLS, YYNGEE. The CDR3 DNA sequence: TGTGCCAGCAGCGTAAGCATAGCGGGGGGGCTCCGAGGCACAGATACGCAGTATTTT. It yields the protein CASSVSIAGGLRGTDTQYF. Complete variable domain (other parts from reference TRBV9 and TRBJ2-3): DSGVTQTPKHLITATGQRVTLRCSPRSGDLSVYWYQQSLDQGLQFLIQYYNGEERAKGNILERFSAQQFPDLHSELNLSSLELGDSALYFCASSVSIAGGLRGTDTQYFGPGTRLTVL.

The rearrangement uses TRBV18 and TRBJ2-4; perhaps TRBD1 as D (5 bases). The V gene lost 3 bases and the J gene lost 0 bases, with 12 bases spanning the gap. The CDR3 contains 16 residues. Germline V CDR1 and CDR2: KGHSH, LQKENI. In DNA, the CDR3 is TGTGCCAGCTCACCCACCTCCCAGGGAGCCAAAAACATTCAGTACTTC. Protein sequence: CASSPTSQGAKNIQYF.

The CDR3 DNA follows: TGCGCCAGCAGTGAAACTAGCGGGAGGTTGTGGAACTACGAGCAGTACTTC. This sequence encodes CASSETSGRLWNYEQYF. V gene TRBV10-1 combines with J gene TRBJ2-7; TRBD2 matches 12 bases. CDR1 WNHNN and CDR2 SYGVQD come from the germline V gene (reference sequence). The CDR3 consists of 17 residues. J lost 3 bases, V lost 3 bases, and 9 bases had no gene match.

This chain uses TRBV18 with TRBJ2-5; 10 nucleotides agree with TRBD2. Per the germline V gene, CDR1 is KGHSH and CDR2 is LQKENI. The CDR3 loop spans 16 amino acids. Trimming removed 3 bases from V and 0 bases from J; junction bases left unmatched: 4. This CDR3 reads CASSPPSGGNQETQYF. For the CDR3, the DNA is TGTGCCAGCTCACCCCCTAGCGGGGGCAACCAAGAGACCCAGTACTTC. Looking up the rest from reference TRBV18 and TRBJ2-5 gives the full variable domain: NAGVMQNPRHLVRRRGQEARLRCSPMKGHSHVYWYRQLPEEGLKFMVYLQKENIIDESGMPKERFSAEFPKEGPSILRIQQVVRGDSAAYFCASSPPSGGNQETQYFGPGTRLLVL.

V usage is TRBV2 and J usage is TRBJ2-3; 13 bases map to TRBD2. Germline V gives CDR1 SNHLY, CDR2 FYNNEI. Unmatched junction bases numbered 8, after V lost 7 bases and J lost 4 bases. The CDR3 covers 16 residues. The CDR3 here is CASNLQGLAGSDTQYF. In nucleotides, the CDR3 is TGTGCCAGCAATTTGCAGGGACTAGCGGGATCAGATACGCAGTATTTT.

This clone was seen once. The chain is built from TRBV6-1 and TRBJ2-5, with a tentative D call TRBD1 (6 bases). The germline V gene encodes CDR1 MNHNS and CDR2 SASEGT. V was cut by 2 bases and J by 4 bases, with 20 bases left in between. The CDR3 length is 17 residues. CDR3 residues: CASSEPLVGTRRETQYF. The CDR3, as DNA: TGTGCCAGCAGTGAACCTCTCGTTGGGACACGAAGAGAGACCCAGTACTTC.

The chain couples TRBV7-2 to TRBJ2-1, with 9 bases identical to TRBD1. This CDR3 has 15 amino acids. In germline, CDR1 is SGHTA, CDR2 FQGNSA. V dropped 5 bases and J dropped 5; count of bases not matched to a gene: 7. The CDR3 spells CASSRKGQGNNEQFF. For the CDR3, the DNA is TGTGCCAGCAGCCGAAAAGGACAGGGGAACAATGAGCAGTTCTTC.

Regarding this clone: The sample contains more than one DNA sequence encoding this CDR3. V is TRBV5-1 and J is TRBJ2-2; 9 bases map to TRBD1. With V trimmed by 4 bases and J by 4 bases, 5 bases remained unmatched. The germline V gene encodes CDR1 SGHRS and CDR2 YFSETQ. The CDR3 length is 15 residues. CDR3 in DNA: TGCGCCAGCAGCGACGGACAGGGGAGCACCGGGGAGCTGTTTTTT. Translated, it gives CASSDGQGSTGELFF.

A remark on this clone: One end of the junction varies from germline; a read error may be responsible. The V and J genes are TRBV27 and TRBJ2-7; 7 bases line up with TRBD1. This CDR3 has 13 amino acids. From germline, CDR1 is MNHEY and CDR2 SMNVEV (reference sequence). CDR3 region: CASSRGQTYERYF. The DNA for the CDR3 is TGTGCCAGCAGTAGGGGACAGACCTACGAGCGGTACTTC.

A remark on this clone: Additional DNA sequences in this sample encode the identical CDR3. The J gene is TRBJ2-1, the V gene TRBV9, with TRBD2 matching 13 bases. With V trimmed by 3 bases and J by 4 bases, 4 bases remained unmatched. The germline V gene has CDR1 SGDLS and CDR2 YYNGEE. This CDR3 spans 16 amino acids. In DNA form, the CDR3 reads TGTGCCAGCAGCGCCCTGGGACTAGCGGGGTACAATGAGCAGTTCTTC. Translation gives CASSALGLAGYNEQFF.

This chain connects TRBV25-1 to TRBJ2-2; possibly TRBD1 for D (6 bases). With 6 bases removed from V and 5 bases from J, the gap between germline ends came to 19 bases. The CDR3 spans 16 residues. The germline V gene encodes CDR1 MGHDK and CDR2 SYGVNS. The CDR3 region has the DNA TGTGCCAGCAGAGCCAGGATGGGGACACAGACCGGGGAGCTGTTTTTT. Amino acids: CASRARMGTQTGELFF.

For this clone: The sample carries other DNA sequences with the same CDR3. The chain's CDR3 is CASSPDRGHEQYF. Here the CDR3 DNA reads TGTGCCAGTAGCCCAGACAGGGGACACGAGCAGTACTTC. This chain joins TRBV19 and TRBJ2-7, with 8 bases identical to TRBD1. The V gene end was trimmed by 6 bases and the J gene end by 5 bases; junction bases not matched to a gene: 6. CDR3 length equals 13 residues. Germline CDR1 reads LNHDA; CDR2 reads SQIVND (reference sequence). The variable domain in full, completed from reference TRBV19 and TRBJ2-7, reads DGGITQSPKYLFRKEGQNVTLSCEQNLNHDAMYWYRQDPGQGLRLIYYSQIVNDFQKGDIAEGYSVSREKKESFPLTVTSAQKNPTAFYLCASSPDRGHEQYFGPGTRLTVT.

V usage is TRBV4-1 and J usage is TRBJ1-4; TRBD1 matches 8 bases. V was clipped by 4 bases and J by 7 bases; unmatched bases: 5. Per germline, CDR1 MGHRA and CDR2 YSYEKL. The CDR3 runs to 14 residues. The CDR3 coding sequence is TGCGCCAGCAGCCCCCGACAGGGGACTGAAAAACTGTTTTTT. It is translated as CASSPRQGTEKLFF.

The V gene is TRBV6-1, the J gene TRBJ2-1; D is undetermined. This CDR3 has 14 amino acids. CDR1 is MNHNS and CDR2 is SASEGT in the germline V gene. V was pared by 5 bases and J by 2 bases, with 10 bases between. The CDR3 sequence: CASSSGGTYNEQFF. In nucleotides, the CDR3 is TGTGCCAGCAGTTCCGGTGGCACCTACAATGAGCAGTTCTTC.

The chain links TRBV5-4 to TRBJ2-3; the match to TRBD1 covers 7 bases. The V and J ends lost 3 bases and 0 bases, in that order; junction bases with no gene match: 1. Germline-derived CDR1 and CDR2 are SGHNT and YYREEE (reference sequence). The CDR3 covers 14 residues. Here the CDR3 DNA reads TGTGCCAGCAGCTGGGACAGAAGCACAGATACGCAGTATTTT. This encodes CASSWDRSTDTQYF.

This clone was counted only a few times. The chain links TRBV25-1 to TRBJ1-6, with 8 nucleotides matching TRBD1. Trimming removed 5 bases from V and 9 bases from J; junction bases left unmatched: 3. This CDR3 has 13 amino acids. The V gene's germline CDR1 is MGHDK and CDR2 SYGVNS. The CDR3: CASSQGAGSPLHF. CDR3 sequence (DNA): TGTGCCAGCAGTCAGGGGGCAGGTTCACCCCTCCACTTT.

The chain carries TRBV27 and TRBJ2-7; TRBD1 agrees at 9 bases. The J segment lost 2 bases and the V segment lost 7 bases, leaving 9 bases of the junction unmatched. Germline loops: CDR1 MNHEY, CDR2 SMNVEV (reference sequence). CDR3 length equals 15 residues. CDR3 sequence reads: CASKLGQGRAYEQYF. The CDR3 DNA sequence: TGTGCCAGCAAATTAGGACAGGGGCGTGCCTACGAGCAGTACTTC.

The J gene is TRBJ1-2, the V gene TRBV6-1; TRBD1 matches at 8 bases. The CDR3 length is 12 residues. From germline, CDR1 is MNHNS and CDR2 SASEGT. Trimming cost V 6 bases and J 6 bases; bases outside gene matches: 3. CDR3 residues: CASSRQGNGYTF. In nucleotides, the CDR3 is TGTGCCAGCAGCCGACAGGGGAATGGCTACACCTTC.

The chain carries TRBV6-1 and TRBJ2-5; TRBD1 aligns across 12 bases. The CDR3 sequence is 16 residues long. Germline V gives CDR1 MNHNS, CDR2 SASEGT. Trimming cost V 1 base and J 4 bases; bases outside gene matches: 4. CDR3 residues: CASSEVGTGGGETQYF. The CDR3 region has the DNA TGTGCCAGCAGTGAAGTCGGGACAGGGGGCGGAGAGACCCAGTACTTC.

The J gene is TRBJ2-5, the V gene TRBV28, with D unclear. CDR1 is MDHEN, CDR2 SYDVKM, per germline. The CDR3 consists of 14 residues. Trimming removed 4 bases from V and 11 bases from J, with 20 bases in between. CDR3: CASSSPRKSRVQYF. Written as DNA, the CDR3 is TGTGCCAGCAGTTCCCCCCGTAAAAGTCGAGTACAGTACTTC.

The chain joins TRBV7-2 to TRBJ2-7, with 7 nucleotides matching TRBD2. J was trimmed by 2 bases and V by 5 bases; bases with no gene match: 9. This CDR3 has 15 amino acids. Per germline, CDR1 SGHTA and CDR2 FQGNSA. CDR3 nucleotide sequence: TGTGCCAGCAGCCACCGACCTCTAGCGGCCTACGAGCAGTACTTC. Amino acids: CASSHRPLAAYEQYF.

This chain connects TRBV28 to TRBJ2-6; D is possibly TRBD1 (5 bases). The CDR3 totals 17 residues. V dropped 2 bases and J dropped 0 bases, with 11 bases sitting between them. Germline CDR1 MDHEN, CDR2 SYDVKM. This chain's CDR3 is CASSLLVQDSGANVLTF. CDR3 coding DNA: TGTGCCAGCAGTTTACTGGTACAGGACTCTGGGGCCAACGTCCTGACTTTC. The full variable domain, with the rest looked up from reference TRBV28 and TRBJ2-6, is DVKVTQSSRYLVKRTGEKVFLECVQDMDHENMFWYRQDPGLGLRLIYFSYDVKMKEKGDIPEGYSVSREKKERFSLILESASTNQTSMYLCASSLLVQDSGANVLTFGAGSRLTVL.

With respect to this clone: The same CDR3 is also encoded by other DNA sequences in this sample. V gene TRBV10-3 combines with J gene TRBJ2-7, with TRBD2 matching 9 bases. The CDR3 has 15 residues. Germline V gives CDR1 ENHRY, CDR2 SYGVKD. V lost 0 bases, J lost 4 bases, and 4 bases stayed unmatched. Here the CDR3 DNA reads TGTGCCATCAGTGAGTCTAGCGGGGGCTCATACGAGCAGTACTTC. It is translated as CAISESSGGSYEQYF.

The chain is built from TRBV4-3 and TRBJ2-3, with 12 bases aligning to TRBD2. In germline, CDR1 is LGHNA, CDR2 YSLEER. The CDR3 has 17 amino acids. The V and J ends lost 3 bases and 3 bases, in that order; junction bases with no gene match: 7. CDR3 protein: CASSQDTTSGRTDTQYF. The CDR3 bases are TGCGCCAGCAGCCAGGATACGACTAGCGGGAGAACAGATACGCAGTATTTT.

The rearrangement links TRBV28 to TRBJ1-2; D is undetermined. The CDR3 covers 14 residues. V was pared by 5 bases and J by 4 bases, with 14 bases between. The germline gives CDR1 MDHEN, CDR2 SYDVKM. CDR3 in DNA: TGTGCCAGCAGTCCAAGGGTCTGGGGCTATGGCTACACCTTC. Protein product: CASSPRVWGYGYTF.

This chain uses TRBV5-1 with TRBJ2-3; 11 nucleotides align to TRBD2. Germline lookup yields CDR1 SGHRS and CDR2 YFSETQ. Trimming at V came to 1 base and at J to 4 bases, leaving 5 bases not matched to a gene. There are 16 residues in the CDR3. The CDR3 sequence: CASSLSPSGGPDTQYF. Here the CDR3 DNA reads TGCGCCAGCAGCTTGTCCCCTAGCGGGGGGCCAGATACGCAGTATTTT.

The V call is TRBV27, the J call TRBJ2-7; D gene unclear. This CDR3 comprises 12 residues. The germline V gene has CDR1 MNHEY and CDR2 SMNVEV (reference sequence). Trimming shortened V by 5 bases and J by 7 bases, and 12 bases separated the two germline ends. This CDR3 is CASSPLTREQYF. CDR3 nucleotides: TGTGCCAGCAGTCCTCTGACTCGGGAGCAGTACTTC.

The rearrangement links TRBV5-1 to TRBJ2-3; 7 nucleotides align to TRBD1. The V segment lost 4 bases and the J segment 0 bases; nucleotides outside the gene matches: 5. Germline V lookup: CDR1 SGHRS, CDR2 YFSETQ. CDR3 size: 15 residues. The chain's CDR3 is CASSKTGVSTDTQYF. CDR3 nucleotide sequence: TGCGCCAGCAGCAAAACAGGGGTTAGCACAGATACGCAGTATTTT.

This chain uses TRBV6-1 with TRBJ1-5; D may be TRBD1 (6 bases). The CDR3 spans 14 residues. CDR1 and CDR2 from the germline V gene are MNHNS and SASEGT. V shed 6 bases and J shed 6 bases, with 15 bases lying between them. The chain's CDR3 is CASRPTGSSQPQHF. The DNA for the CDR3 is TGTGCCAGCAGGCCAACAGGGTCGAGTCAGCCCCAGCATTTT.

The chain joins TRBV18 to TRBJ2-7, with TRBD1 matching over 8 bases. The germline V gene encodes CDR1 KGHSH and CDR2 LQKENI. Unmatched junction bases numbered 6, after V lost 3 bases and J lost 2 bases. The CDR3 loop spans 15 amino acids. Here the CDR3 reads CASSPGQAVAYEQYF. In DNA form, the CDR3 reads TGTGCCAGCTCACCGGGACAGGCGGTGGCCTACGAGCAGTACTTC.

The chain links TRBV6-7 to TRBJ1-2; perhaps TRBD1 as D (6 bases). TRBV6-7 is an open reading frame, and its role is uncertain. Trimming pared 2 bases from V and 4 bases from J, leaving 14 bases between. The CDR3 contains 15 residues. The CDR3 spells CASSYRAGGAYGYTF. Written as DNA, the CDR3 is TGTGCCAGCAGTTACAGAGCGGGGGGGGCCTATGGCTACACCTTC.

Details on this clone: Additional DNA sequences in this sample encode the identical CDR3. V is TRBV6-5 and J is TRBJ2-5, with 11 bases lining up with TRBD2. The germline gives CDR1 MNHEY, CDR2 SVGAGI. The V segment lost 0 bases and the J segment 2 bases; nucleotides outside the gene matches: 2. The CDR3 runs 16 residues. The CDR3 nucleotides are TGTGCCAGCAGTTACTCCGGGACTAGCGGACAAGAGACCCAGTACTTC. Its translation is CASSYSGTSGQETQYF.